The source of this T cell receptor (beta chain) is a study of control samples from healthy donors and cancer patients. J gave up 8 bases and V 5 bases, and 14 bases lay outside the gene matches. The CDR3 is 16 amino acids. Germline values: CDR1 SGHNT, CDR2 YYREEE (reference sequence). The repertoire was sequenced with immunoSEQ multiplex PCR; TCRdb's copy has only in-frame clones and lacks some. The table records fewer than 200,000 clones, 85% to 90% of them present only once. Sequenced input: blood. The V and J genes are TRBV5-4 and TRBJ1-2, with 11 bases identical to TRBD1. This clonotype was sampled from a woman aged 45-65 years in good health. The CDR3 here is CASRSGTGGSLGGYTF. In nucleotides, the CDR3 is TGTGCCAGCAGGTCCGGGACAGGGGGTAGTCTGGGAGGCTACACCTTC.